This section outlines one T cell receptor beta chain sequence together with its context. Its cognate antigen is unknown. Unique molecular identifiers tagged individual cDNA molecules. TCRdb itself ran the 5' RACE reads through MiXCR, one entry per CDR3 protein. Found here are around 70,000 distinct CDR3 sequences, approximately 12% of them singletons; the top ten hold around 4.3%. This CDR3 contains 14 residues. V was cut by 4 bases and J by 0 bases, with 10 bases left in between. Per the germline V gene, CDR1 is SGHRS and CDR2 is YFSETQ. The source of the sample is a study of early T cells in non-severe SARS-CoV-2 infection. Looking at the study overall: Investigators sequenced bulk RNA drawn from unsorted whole blood, and chains remained unpaired.

Study-level results: VDJdb-based annotation leaned toward anti-spike CD8 responses and missed private and CD4 specificities.

The sequence derives from an adult who was a healthcare worker with PCR-confirmed SARS-CoV-2 infection or an uninfected control (not recorded which). Source material: whole blood. The chain joins TRBV5-1 to TRBJ2-5; no definite D call. The CDR3 DNA follows: TGCGCCAGCAGCGCGACGGTTTACCAAGAGACCCAGTACTTC. Protein product: CASSATVYQETQYF.